This passage covers 11 T cell receptor beta chains from one sample sequenced in a study of blood T cell repertoires in COVID-19. Sequencing used immunoSEQ multiplex PCR; TCRdb keeps in-frame clones, though not all of them. This table has 40,000 to 50,000 clones, about 83% appearing once. The sample was peripheral blood. All receptors come from a woman older than 75 with acute or convalescent COVID-19.

V usage is TRBV19 and J usage is TRBJ1-1; 7 nucleotides align to TRBD1. J gave up 4 bases and V 6 bases, and 5 bases lay outside the gene matches. The CDR3 length is 13 residues. Germline lookup yields CDR1 LNHDA and CDR2 SQIVND (reference sequence). For the CDR3, the DNA is TGTGCCAGTAGCGCTAACAGGGGCACTGAAGCTTTCTTT. Translating gives CASSANRGTEAFF.

The chain uses TRBV19 and TRBJ1-2; tentative D call: TRBD1 (5 bases). Germline V lookup: CDR1 LNHDA, CDR2 SQIVND (reference sequence). V lost 0 bases to trimming and J lost 3 bases, with 11 bases between them. CDR3 length: 15 residues. The CDR3 loop reads CASSIDNRIDYGYTF. The CDR3 region has the DNA TGTGCCAGTAGTATAGATAACAGGATCGACTATGGCTACACCTTC.

The genes are TRBV18 and TRBJ2-1; TRBD2 matches at 7 bases. V trimming: 6 bases; J trimming: 7 bases; junction bases outside the gene matches: 6. Germline lookup yields CDR1 KGHSH and CDR2 LQKENI. The CDR3 has 13 residues. CDR3 nucleotides: TGTGCCAGCTCCCAGGGAGGGAGGAATGAGCAGTTCTTC. It yields the protein CASSQGGRNEQFF.

The V gene is TRBV30, the J gene TRBJ2-5, with 7 bases identical to TRBD2. J gave up 4 bases and V 2 bases, and 13 bases lay outside the gene matches. Germline V gene lookup returns CDR1 GTSNPN and CDR2 SVGIG (reference sequence). The CDR3 sequence is 16 residues long. CDR3 region: CAWSSDRRGSGETQYF. In nucleotides, the CDR3 is TGTGCCTGGAGTTCAGACCGGCGGGGGTCCGGAGAGACCCAGTACTTC.

The sample holds one count of this clone. The CDR3 spells CAGRGGISYNEQFF. CDR3 DNA sequence: TGTGCCGGAAGGGGGGGGATCTCCTACAATGAGCAGTTCTTC. V and J are TRBV24-1 and TRBJ2-1, with a tentative D call TRBD2 (7 bases). Trimming took 12 bases from V and 0 from J, leaving 14 bases between them. Germline CDR1 is KGHDR and CDR2 is SFDVKD. This CDR3 contains 14 residues.

The chain links TRBV3-1 (or the pseudogene TRBV3-2) to TRBJ2-1; TRBD1 matches at 10 bases. CDR1 is LGHDT and CDR2 is YNNKEL in the germline V gene (reference sequence). This CDR3 comprises 16 residues. Unmatched junction bases numbered 9, after V lost 1 base and J lost 9 bases. The CDR3 loop reads CASSQVTRDRGGEQFF. CDR3 coding DNA: TGTGCCAGCAGCCAAGTTACTCGGGACAGGGGCGGTGAGCAGTTCTTC.

This clone has just one count. This sequence joins TRBV10-3 and TRBJ2-6, with 9 nucleotides matching TRBD1. The V gene end was trimmed by 4 bases and the J gene end by 1 base; junction bases not matched to a gene: 5. Germline V gene sequence: CDR1 ENHRY, CDR2 SYGVKD. The CDR3 spans 17 residues. The CDR3 is CAISAGQGWSGANVLTF. In DNA, the CDR3 is TGTGCCATCAGTGCCGGACAGGGGTGGTCTGGGGCCAACGTCCTGACTTTC.

The gene calls are TRBV5-8 and TRBJ2-1; D remains ambiguous. From germline, CDR1 is SGHTS and CDR2 YDEGEE. CDR3 size: 16 residues. V was clipped by 4 bases and J by 0 bases, with 14 bases between them. DNA of the CDR3: TGTGCCAGCAGCCGAATATTTACCAGCTCCTACAATGAGCAGTTCTTC. Its translation: CASSRIFTSSYNEQFF.

V and J are TRBV24-1 and TRBJ1-2; D unresolved. The germline gives CDR1 KGHDR, CDR2 SFDVKD. V lost 2 bases, J lost 1 base, and 19 bases lay in between. The CDR3 is 18 amino acids. CDR3 in amino acids: CATSDSTYPDGDNYGYTF. The DNA of the CDR3 is TGTGCCACCAGTGATTCAACATACCCTGACGGAGATAACTATGGCTACACCTTC.

This clone was recorded a few times. The J gene is TRBJ2-7, the V gene TRBV11-3; D is ambiguous. The CDR3 runs 14 residues. The V gene's germline CDR1 is SGHNT and CDR2 YENEEA. V was trimmed by 4 bases and J by 2 bases, leaving 12 bases between them. CDR3 loop: CASSSSTPPYEQYF. DNA for the CDR3: TGTGCCAGCAGCTCCTCTACTCCTCCCTACGAGCAGTACTTC. The full variable domain, with the rest looked up from reference TRBV11-3 and TRBJ2-7, is EAGVVQSPRYKIIEKKQPVAFWCNPISGHNTLYWYLQNLGQGPELLIRYENEEAVDDSQLPKDRFSAERLKGVDSTLKIQPAELGDSAVYLCASSSSTPPYEQYFGPGTRLTVT.

This chain connects TRBV28 to TRBJ1-1, with a weak D call TRBD1 (5 bases). Trimming pared 6 bases from V and 5 bases from J, leaving 7 bases between. CDR1 and CDR2 (germline): MDHEN, SYDVKM. The CDR3 contains 11 residues. The DNA for the CDR3 is TGTGCCAGCAGCCGGGGGACTGAAGCTTTCTTT. It encodes CASSRGTEAFF.